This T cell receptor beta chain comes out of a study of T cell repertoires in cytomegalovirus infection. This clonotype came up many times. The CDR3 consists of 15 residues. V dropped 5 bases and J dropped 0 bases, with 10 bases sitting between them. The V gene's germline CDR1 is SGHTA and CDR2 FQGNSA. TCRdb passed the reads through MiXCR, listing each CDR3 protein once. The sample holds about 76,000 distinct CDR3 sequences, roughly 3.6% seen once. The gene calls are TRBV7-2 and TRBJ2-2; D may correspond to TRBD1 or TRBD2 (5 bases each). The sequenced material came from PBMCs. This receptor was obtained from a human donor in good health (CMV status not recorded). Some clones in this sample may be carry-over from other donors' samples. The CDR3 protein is CASSVGRTNTGELFF. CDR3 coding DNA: TGTGCCAGCAGCGTGGGACGGACGAACACCGGGGAGCTGTTTTTT. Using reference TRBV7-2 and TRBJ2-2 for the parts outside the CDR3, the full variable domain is GAGVSQSPSNKVTEKGKDVELRCDPISGHTALYWYRQSLGQGLEFLIYFQGNSAPDKSGLPSDRFSAERTGGSVSTLTIQRTQQEDSAVYLCASSVGRTNTGELFFGEGSRLTVL.